Listed below are T cell receptor beta chains from one sample, sequenced in a study of control samples from healthy donors and cancer patients. Assay used: immunoSEQ multiplex PCR; TCRdb lists only in-frame clones, some missing. The sample carries under 200,000 clones, around 88% recorded once. The source material was blood. The receptors come from a woman in her twenties or thirties in good health. Each CDR3 is given with its conserved first and last residue. A D gene is named only where the DNA matches it firmly. Part of the rows lack a size; the others show once, few, many or a class for expanded clones.

J: TRBJ2-3; V: TRBV5-6; size: -; D: TRBD1; CDR3: CASSNGQAGDTQYF; DNA: TGTGCCAGCAGCAACGGACAGGCGGGAGATACGCAGTATTTT
J: TRBJ2-1; V: TRBV10-2; size: -; D: TRBD2; CDR3: CASSGTSLNEQFF; DNA: TGCGCCAGCAGCGGGACTAGCTTAAATGAGCAGTTCTTC
J: TRBJ2-3; V: TRBV11-2; size: -; D: -; CDR3: CASSAIGTGAHTQYF; DNA: TGTGCCAGCAGCGCTATTGGAACAGGTGCCCATACGCAGTATTTT
J: TRBJ2-2; V: TRBV7-8; size: -; D: -; CDR3: CASSLITGYTGELFF; DNA: TGTGCCAGCAGCTTAATTACGGGGTACACCGGGGAGCTGTTTTTT
J: TRBJ1-1; V: TRBV30; size: -; D: -; CDR3: CAWRPRKVNTEAFF; DNA: TGTGCCTGGAGACCCCGGAAGGTGAACACTGAAGCTTTCTTT
J: TRBJ2-1; V: TRBV5-1; size: -; D: TRBD1; CDR3: CASSLYPGQGSNEQFF; DNA: TGCGCCAGCAGCTTGTATCCAGGACAGGGGTCCAATGAGCAGTTCTTC
J: TRBJ1-1; V: TRBV7-9; size: few; D: -; CDR3: CASSSSIRNTEAFF; DNA: TGTGCCAGCAGCTCCTCTATTCGAAACACTGAAGCTTTCTTT
J: TRBJ1-5; V: TRBV18; size: -; D: TRBD1; CDR3: CASSPPGQGGNQPQHF; DNA: TGTGCCAGCTCACCCCCCGGCCAGGGGGGGAATCAGCCCCAGCATTTT
J: TRBJ1-2; V: TRBV6-5; size: few; D: TRBD1; CDR3: CASSLDPGTGAYTF; DNA: TGTGCCAGCAGCCTAGACCCGGGGACAGGTGCCTACACCTTC
J: TRBJ2-1; V: TRBV9; size: -; D: TRBD2; CDR3: CASSSSGTSVYNEQFF; DNA: TGTGCCAGCAGCTCCTCCGGGACTAGCGTATACAATGAGCAGTTCTTC
J: TRBJ1-5; V: TRBV27; size: -; D: -; CDR3: CASSPDGLQGQPQHF; DNA: TGTGCCAGCAGCCCGGACGGACTTCAAGGGCAGCCCCAGCATTTT
J: TRBJ2-5; V: TRBV5-4; size: -; D: -; CDR3: CASSGGVQETQYF; DNA: TGTGCCAGCAGCGGCGGGGTACAAGAGACCCAGTACTTC
J: TRBJ2-1; V: TRBV12-5; size: -; D: -; CDR3: CASGLGFRDGPSSYNEQFF; DNA: TGTGCTAGTGGTTTGGGATTCCGGGACGGCCCGAGCTCCTACAATGAGCAGTTCTTC
J: TRBJ1-6; V: TRBV7-2; size: -; D: -; CDR3: CASSLISYNSPLHF; DNA: TGTGCCAGCAGCTTAATCTCCTATAATTCACCCCTCCACTTT
J: TRBJ1-2; V: TRBV5-1; size: -; D: TRBD1; CDR3: CASSLETGQGAWGYTF; DNA: TGCGCCAGCAGCTTGGAAACGGGACAGGGGGCGTGGGGCTACACCTTC
J: TRBJ2-5; V: TRBV28; size: -; D: -; CDR3: CASSLLPGPRQETQYF; DNA: TGTGCCAGCAGTTTACTGCCCGGGCCCCGCCAAGAGACCCAGTACTTC
J: TRBJ1-4; V: TRBV29-1; size: -; D: TRBD1; CDR3: CSARTGGEKLFF; DNA: TGCAGCGCGCGGACAGGGGGTGAAAAACTGTTTTTT
J: TRBJ1-1; V: TRBV29-1; size: -; D: -; CDR3: CSVVTGRGSNTEAFF; DNA: TGCAGCGTCGTGACAGGACGGGGTTCGAACACTGAAGCTTTCTTT
J: TRBJ1-4; V: TRBV3-1/TRBV3-2; size: -; D: TRBD1; CDR3: CASSPTGTGARFF; DNA: TGTGCCAGCAGCCCCACCGGGACAGGGGCGCGGTTTTTT
J: TRBJ2-1; V: TRBV15; size: -; D: TRBD1; CDR3: CATSQGDNEQFF; DNA: TGTGCCACCAGTCAGGGGGACAATGAGCAGTTCTTC
J: TRBJ2-3; V: TRBV28; size: -; D: -; CDR3: CASSLKAGGRRDTQYF; DNA: TGTGCCAGCAGTTTAAAGGCTGGGGGTCGGCGCGATACGCAGTATTTT
J: TRBJ2-6; V: TRBV5-1; size: -; D: -; CDR3: CASSFSQGGANVLTF; DNA: TGCGCCAGCAGCTTTTCCCAAGGGGGGGCCAACGTCCTGACTTTC
J: TRBJ1-5; V: TRBV18; size: -; D: -; CDR3: CASSPLRVNQPQHF; DNA: TGTGCCAGCTCACCACTAAGGGTTAATCAGCCCCAGCATTTT
J: TRBJ2-7; V: TRBV20-1; size: -; D: -; CDR3: CSASPEWDVREQYF; DNA: TGCAGTGCTAGTCCGGAGTGGGATGTCCGGGAGCAGTACTTC
J: TRBJ1-2; V: TRBV9; size: -; D: -; CDR3: CASNRDDYGYTF; DNA: TGTGCCAGCAATAGGGACGACTATGGCTACACCTTC
J: TRBJ2-1; V: TRBV9; size: -; D: TRBD1; CDR3: CASNAWTGDSEQFF; DNA: TGTGCCAGCAACGCTTGGACAGGGGACAGTGAGCAGTTCTTC
J: TRBJ2-2; V: TRBV14; size: -; D: -; CDR3: CASTQVLGSWELFF; DNA: TGTGCCAGCACCCAGGTTTTAGGTTCCTGGGAGCTGTTTTTT
J: TRBJ2-2; V: TRBV3-1/TRBV3-2; size: once; D: TRBD2; CDR3: CASSQGTSGVTGELFF; DNA: TGTGCCAGCAGCCAGGGGACTAGCGGGGTTACCGGGGAGCTGTTTTTT
J: TRBJ1-6; V: TRBV9; size: -; D: TRBD1; CDR3: CASSDGTEYNSPLHF; DNA: TGTGCCAGCAGTGATGGGACAGAGTATAATTCACCCCTCCACTTT
J: TRBJ1-3; V: TRBV25-1; size: -; D: -; CDR3: CASSDSSRGNTIYF; DNA: TGTGCCAGCAGTGATTCTTCCAGGGGAAACACCATATATTTT
J: TRBJ1-1; V: TRBV6-1; size: -; D: TRBD1; CDR3: CASSELGTGEEF; DNA: TGTGCCAGCAGTGAATTGGGAACAGGGGAGGAATTT
J: TRBJ1-4; V: TRBV7-9; size: -; D: TRBD1; CDR3: CASSFGTTGFRSEKLFF; DNA: TGTGCCAGCAGCTTCGGAACGACAGGGTTTCGTAGTGAAAAACTGTTTTTT
J: TRBJ1-1; V: TRBV19; size: -; D: TRBD1; CDR3: CASRGNRGTRDLAFF; DNA: TGTGCCAGTAGAGGCAACAGGGGAACACGAGATCTGGCTTTCTTT
J: TRBJ1-2; V: TRBV29-1; size: -; D: -; CDR3: CSVAGMGEGGYTF; DNA: TGCAGCGTTGCAGGGATGGGGGAAGGAGGCTACACCTTC
J: TRBJ2-5; V: TRBV2; size: -; D: -; CDR3: CASRPRGETQYF; DNA: TGTGCCAGCAGGCCCAGGGGAGAGACCCAGTACTTC
J: TRBJ2-3; V: TRBV5-1; size: -; D: TRBD2; CDR3: CASSLQPSGGTDTQYF; DNA: TGCGCCAGCAGCTTGCAGCCTAGCGGAGGCACAGATACGCAGTATTTT
J: TRBJ2-1; V: TRBV27; size: -; D: TRBD2; CDR3: CASSQGTRLHEQFF; DNA: TGTGCCAGCAGCCAGGGGACTAGATTACATGAGCAGTTCTTC
J: TRBJ2-1; V: TRBV19; size: -; D: -; CDR3: CASSIGTAYNEQFF; DNA: TGTGCCAGTAGTATAGGTACCGCCTACAATGAGCAGTTCTTC
J: TRBJ2-1; V: TRBV9; size: -; D: -; CDR3: CASSVGGTYNEQFF; DNA: TGTGCCAGCAGCGTAGGCGGAACCTACAATGAGCAGTTCTTC
J: TRBJ2-7; V: TRBV6-7; size: -; D: TRBD2; CDR3: CASSPTSGRPAEQYF; DNA: TGTGCCAGCAGTCCAACTAGCGGGAGGCCCGCCGAGCAGTACTTC
J: TRBJ2-7; V: TRBV3-1/TRBV3-2; size: few; D: -; CDR3: CASSQGDSYEQYF; DNA: TGTGCCAGCAGCCAAGGGGATTCCTACGAGCAGTACTTC
J: TRBJ1-5; V: TRBV6-2/TRBV6-3; size: -; D: -; CDR3: CASSYAAGESNQPQHF; DNA: TGTGCCAGCAGTTACGCGGCAGGGGAGAGCAATCAGCCCCAGCATTTT